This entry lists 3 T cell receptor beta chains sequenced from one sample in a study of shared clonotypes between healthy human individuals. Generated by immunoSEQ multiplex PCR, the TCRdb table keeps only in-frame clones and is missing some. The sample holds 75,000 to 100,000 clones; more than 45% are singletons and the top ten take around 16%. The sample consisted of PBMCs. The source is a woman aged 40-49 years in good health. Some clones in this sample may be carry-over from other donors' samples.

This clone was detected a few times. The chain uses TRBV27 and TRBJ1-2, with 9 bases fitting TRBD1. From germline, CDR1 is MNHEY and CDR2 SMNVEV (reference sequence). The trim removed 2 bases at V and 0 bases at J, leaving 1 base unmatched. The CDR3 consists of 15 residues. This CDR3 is CASSLRTGANYGYTF. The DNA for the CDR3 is TGTGCCAGCAGTTTAAGGACAGGGGCTAACTATGGCTACACCTTC.

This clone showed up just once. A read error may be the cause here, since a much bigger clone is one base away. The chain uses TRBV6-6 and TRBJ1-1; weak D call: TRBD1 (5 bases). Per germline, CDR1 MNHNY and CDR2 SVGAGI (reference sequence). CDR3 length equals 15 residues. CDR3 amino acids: CASSYAAGIGTGAFF. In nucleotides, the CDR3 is TGTGCCAGCAGTTACGCCGCAGGGATTGGCACTGGAGCTTTCTTT.

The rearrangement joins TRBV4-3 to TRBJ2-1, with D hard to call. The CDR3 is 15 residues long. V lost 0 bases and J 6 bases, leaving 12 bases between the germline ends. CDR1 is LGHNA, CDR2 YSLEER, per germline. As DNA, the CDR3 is TGCGCCAGCAGCCAAGATCATGAATTTGGCAATGAGCAGTTCTTC. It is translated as CASSQDHEFGNEQFF.